This TCR beta chain is from a study of blood T cell repertoires in COVID-19. Study at large: Sample material is recorded as cDNA or gDNA derived from T cells, B-cell-depleted T cells, or PBMCs.

J gave up 6 bases and V 1 base, and 2 bases lay outside the gene matches. CDR1 LGHNA and CDR2 YNFKEQ come from the germline V gene. The CDR3 length is 14 residues. Individuals drawn from 24 US areas were roughly 18 to 89 years old. Recovered participants had two consecutive negative NP/OP PCR tests, healthcare professional clearance, or symptom resolution. Profiled with immunoSEQ multiplex PCR; TCRdb holds only in-frame clones, not every one. The sample lists a few hundred thousand clones; just over 85% were seen once. In its sample, this clone was seen once. Sequenced input: PBMCs or T cells enriched from blood (not recorded which). This chain uses TRBV4-2 with TRBJ1-5, with 8 bases identical to TRBD1. This sequence was found in a man aged 40-49 years who had recovered from COVID-19. CDR3 in DNA: TGTGCCAGCAGCCAAGGGACAGGGTTTCAGCCCCAGCATTTT. This translates into CASSQGTGFQPQHF.